These 10 T cell receptor beta chains originate from one sample sequenced in a study of metastatic and nonmetastatic thyroid tumors. Prior to thyroid surgery, none of the patients had received any treatment. TCRdb reassembled clones from the PCR reads with MiXCR. The profile shows about 23,000 clones, roughly 22% of them singletons. Sequenced material: blood. These receptors all come from a female donor with papillary thyroid cancer or a benign thyroid nodule (not recorded which). Some clones in this sample may be carry-over from other donors' samples.

J is TRBJ2-7 and V is TRBV24-1, with TRBD2 matching 8 bases. CDR1 and CDR2 from the germline V gene are KGHDR and SFDVKD. V gave up 5 bases and J gave up 1 base; unmatched junction bases: 0. CDR3 length: 13 amino acids. The CDR3 loop reads CATSGGGSYEQYF. The CDR3 DNA is TGTGCCACCAGTGGCGGGGGGTCCTACGAGCAGTACTTC.

At least ten counts were recorded for this clone. CDR3 nucleotide sequence: TGTGCCAGCAGTGCCTCCGGGAGGGACGAGCAGTTCTTC. This sequence encodes CASSASGRDEQFF. V is TRBV25-1 and J is TRBJ2-1; 8 nucleotides match TRBD2. This CDR3 spans 13 amino acids. CDR1 is MGHDK, CDR2 SYGVNS, per germline. V lost 4 bases, J lost 10 bases, and 6 bases stayed unmatched.

This clone was counted at least ten times. This clone may be a read error of a much larger clone one base away. Other DNA sequences within the sample encode an identical CDR3. Here the CDR3 reads CASSSGLATDTQYF. The CDR3 nucleotides read TGTGCCAGCAGTTCGGGGCTAGCGACAGATACGCAGTATTTT. The chain combines TRBV6-1 with TRBJ2-3; TRBD2 might be the D (6 bases). Germline V lookup: CDR1 MNHNS, CDR2 SASEGT. The CDR3 has 14 residues. Trimming removed 5 bases from V and 3 bases from J, with 12 bases in between.

Ten or more counts support this clone. The rearrangement uses TRBV20-1 and TRBJ1-5; perhaps TRBD1 as D (5 bases). The V end lost 0 bases, the J end lost 4 bases, and 13 bases lay between the germline ends. CDR1 and CDR2 from the germline V gene are DFQATT and SNEGSKA (reference sequence). There are 15 residues in the CDR3. The CDR3 spells CSARDQGTGNQPQHF. In nucleotides, the CDR3 is TGCAGTGCTAGAGATCAAGGGACGGGGAATCAGCCCCAGCATTTT.

As regards this clone: One base away lies a much larger clone, so this may be a sequencing read error. This chain joins TRBV12-3 or TRBV12-4 and TRBJ2-3; D is unresolved. The CDR3 has 11 residues. V was pared by 1 base and J by 5 bases, with 1 base between. The CDR3 DNA sequence: TGTGCCAGCAGTTTAGAAGATACGCAGTATTTT. It specifies CASSLEDTQYF.

In its sample, this clone is medium-sized. The J gene is TRBJ1-6, the V gene TRBV28; TRBD1 matches 7 bases. Germline V lookup: CDR1 MDHEN, CDR2 SYDVKM. After removal of 6 bases from V and 9 bases from J, the junction contained 5 bases not matched to a gene. The CDR3 runs to 13 residues. CDR3 coding DNA: TGTGCCAGCAGGAACCACAGGGGTTCACCCCTCCACTTT. It encodes CASRNHRGSPLHF.

This clone occurred a few times. Germline is not matched at one junction end, which may reflect a read error. The chain recombines TRBV28 with TRBJ2-7; D not resolved. The CDR3 spans 13 residues. Germline lookup yields CDR1 MDHEN and CDR2 SYDVKM. DNA of the CDR3: TGTGCCATCAGTTCTACCCTGGACCACGAGCATTACTTC. Protein sequence: CAISSTLDHEHYF.

This clone has a count of ten or more. The chain employs TRBV20-1 and TRBJ2-2; no firm D call. This CDR3 contains 15 residues. Germline V gene lookup returns CDR1 DFQATT and CDR2 SNEGSKA (reference sequence). Trimming pared 0 bases from V and 2 bases from J, leaving 10 bases between. This CDR3 reads CSARDPGLNTGELFF. CDR3 in DNA: TGCAGTGCTAGAGATCCGGGTCTTAACACCGGGGAGCTGTTTTTT.

This clone was observed many times. The chain carries TRBV18 and TRBJ2-1, with TRBD2 as a possible D gene (6 bases). Trimming removed 5 bases from V and 9 bases from J, with 20 bases in between. This CDR3 has 15 residues. CDR1 and CDR2 from the germline V gene are KGHSH and LQKENI. CDR3 protein: CASSSARPRRGEQFF. The DNA for the CDR3 is TGTGCCAGCTCAAGCGCGAGACCGAGGAGGGGTGAGCAGTTCTTC.

The table lists this clone with many counts. The rearrangement joins TRBV30 to TRBJ1-1, with D possibly matching TRBD1 (5 bases). The CDR3 has 12 residues. Germline values: CDR1 GTSNPN, CDR2 SVGIG (reference sequence). With 0 bases removed from V and 11 bases from J, the gap between germline ends came to 13 bases. CDR3: CAWSVGGSRAFF. The CDR3 region has the DNA TGTGCCTGGAGTGTGGGGGGGAGTAGGGCTTTCTTT.